This T cell receptor beta chain was documented in a study of T cells after yellow fever vaccination. There are 16 residues in the CDR3. V lost 5 bases and J lost 0, with 14 bases in between. The germline V gene has CDR1 SGHTA and CDR2 FQGNSA. As for this clonotype: As yet, its antigen is unknown.

TCRdb redid the calling of the 5' RACE reads with MiXCR, one entry per CDR3 protein. Among hundreds of thousands of distinct CDR3 sequences listed, 7% to 10% were seen once. Study-level points and caveats: A small share of clonotypes appeared in both CD4 and CD8 compartments. Re-detected after boosting: most primary clones, 96% of CD4 and 80% to 90% of CD8. The study found a weaker secondary response that peaked faster, day 5 versus 15. Bulk-population clonotypes that are abundant could appear as contaminants in FACS-sorted repertoires.

This specimen consisted of PBMCs, obtained around 45 days after the first yellow fever vaccination. This chain uses TRBV7-2 with TRBJ2-4; D is perhaps TRBD2 (6 bases). This receptor was obtained from a man aged 18 to 29 who received the YFV17D yellow fever vaccine. CDR3 sequence (DNA): TGTGCCAGCAGCATGTCGTGGGGGGTAGCCAAAAACATTCAGTACTTC. As protein: CASSMSWGVAKNIQYF.